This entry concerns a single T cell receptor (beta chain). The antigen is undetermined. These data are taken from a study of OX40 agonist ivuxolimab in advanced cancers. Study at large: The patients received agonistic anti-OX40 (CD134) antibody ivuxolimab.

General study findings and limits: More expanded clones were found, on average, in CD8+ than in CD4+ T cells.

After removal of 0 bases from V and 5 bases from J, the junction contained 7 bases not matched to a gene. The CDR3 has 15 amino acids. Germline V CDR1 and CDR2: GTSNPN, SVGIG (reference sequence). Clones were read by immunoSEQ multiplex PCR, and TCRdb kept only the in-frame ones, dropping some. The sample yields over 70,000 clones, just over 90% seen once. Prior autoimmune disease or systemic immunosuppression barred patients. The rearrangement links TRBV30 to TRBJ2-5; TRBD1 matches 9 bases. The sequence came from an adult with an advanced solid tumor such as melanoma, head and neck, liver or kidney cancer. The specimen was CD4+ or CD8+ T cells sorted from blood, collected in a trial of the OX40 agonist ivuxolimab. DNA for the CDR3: TGTGCCTGGAGTGTACAGGGGGCCCCGGAGGAGACCCAGTACTTC. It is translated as CAWSVQGAPEETQYF. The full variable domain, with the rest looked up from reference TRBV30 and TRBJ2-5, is SQTIHQWPATLVQPVGSPLSLECTVEGTSNPNLYWYRQAAGRGLQLLFYSVGIGQISSEVPQNLSASRPQDRQFILSSKKLLLSDSGFYLCAWSVQGAPEETQYFGPGTRLLVL.